The sequence of this T cell receptor (beta chain) was determined in a study of a mutant IDH1 vaccine in newly diagnosed glioma (dated by TCRdb to the early 2020s). For context, the study as a whole: Vaccination started 4-6 weeks after radiotherapy alone, or was given together with temozolomide cycles in the groups whose treatment included chemotherapy. Of the approximately 35 treated patients, 62.5% were male and roughly 38% were female, and a mean age of 40.4 years was recorded. Before enrollment, most patients had been given radiochemotherapy with temozolomide as standard therapy, while the rest had received either radiotherapy alone or temozolomide alone. The week-35 safety follow-up was designated visit V12, and the week-47 end of study was designated visit V13. Six visits were used for peripheral blood collection: V03 (baseline), V05, V07, V10, V12 and V13. For exploratory analyses, longitudinal TCRB deep sequencing was carried out in about two dozen treated patients wherever samples were available.

This clone was detected only once. The specificity of this receptor is unknown. Base qualities are missing; no much larger clone stands one base away. The intended sense of this specimen's time point label: week 35, safety follow-up. Every vaccine dose consisted of 300 ug of a 20-mer mutant IDH1 peptide in Montanide, administered subcutaneously together with topical imiquimod. Eight vaccinations were administered to patients in weeks 1, 3, 5, 7, 11, 15, 19 and 23, corresponding to visits V03 through V10. The donors had newly diagnosed IDH1-mutant astrocytomas of WHO grade 3 or 4 that showed loss of nuclear ATRX. The samples were drawn from NOA16, a multicentre, single-arm, open-label phase I trial in Germany that tested a mutant IDH1 peptide vaccine in humans for the first time. Genomic DNA for TCRB sequencing was extracted from EDTA blood using the DNeasy Blood and Tissue Kit. The library was made by the immunoSEQ multiplex PCR assay. Following the manufacturer's protocol, the hsTCRB Kit was used to amplify rearranged TCR beta chain sequences. Sequencing of TCRB libraries was carried out on an Illumina MiSeq. On the authors' methods: Demultiplexing, trimming and gene mapping were performed with the kit vendor's proprietary platform. What TCRdb holds here is the immuneACCESS table cut down to in-frame rearrangements. Part of the clones is not present; checked against another copy, under half of the missing clones reflect an unresolved V gene, and the others are unexplained. V and J calls and clone size are copied from that table; D and trimming were computed from the DNA. The sample table holds just under 70,000 clones, of which approximately 88% were seen once. The top ten constitute approximately 12% of the sample.

What the study reported, not specific to this receptor: Selection of PBMC samples for TCRB deep sequencing was based on availability. Across multiple MHC alleles, vaccine-induced immune responses were seen in 90% to 95% of patients. No apparent relationship was observed between pseudoprogression and alterations in the top peripheral T cell clonotypes detected by TCRB sequencing. According to the authors, sample limitations meant that analyses of patient blood samples could not be reproduced.

At the junction V is shortened by 0 bases and J by 6 bases, with 9 bases in between. The CDR3 has 15 amino acids, counting the end cysteine and phenylalanine. CDR3 DNA is the only sequence kept; it has 45 bases, read in frame from the first base. Taken from the germline V gene, the CDR1 and CDR2 loops are SGHDN and FVKESK. The source material was PBMCs, sampled from a glioma patient whose treatment included an IDH1 peptide vaccine. The clonotype originates from a man younger than 35 with glioma. In this chain, TRBV14 is recombined with TRBJ2-6, with no reliable assignment of the D segment. CDR3 sequence: CASSQDSTLANVLTF. The DNA reads TGTGCCAGCAGCCAAGATTCTACTCTGGCCAACGTCCTGACTTTC.